The present TCR beta chain was sequenced within a study of PD-L1 blockade in urothelial cancer. Study summary: Blood analysis was done at 3 weeks (second dose) and 6 weeks after treatment began. Points from the study as a whole: Expansion of tumor-associated blood clones at 3 weeks was greater in durable-benefit patients.

The CDR3 runs 15 residues. Germline V gene lookup returns CDR1 MNHEY and CDR2 SVGAGI. Trimming took off 0 bases at V and 1 base at J, with 8 bases between the two ends. About this clone: The target antigen is unknown.

Sequencing used immunoSEQ multiplex PCR; TCRdb keeps in-frame clones, though not all of them. Counted here are 38,000 or so clones, about 86% occurring once; the ten biggest clones make up about 15%. The chain links TRBV6-5 to TRBJ2-3; D gene uncertain. The sequence was collected from a man aged 60 to 69 with urothelial cancer. The specimen comprised PBMCs, sampled around atezolizumab (anti-PD-L1) treatment. CDR3 residues: CASSYSRWGTDTQYF. The CDR3 nucleotides are TGTGCCAGCAGTTACTCGAGGTGGGGCACAGATACGCAGTATTTT.